This TCR beta chain was documented in a study of cytomegalovirus exposure and HLA in healthy donors. Study-wide context: Unique TCR beta sequences numbering 120 million or so came from 190 million or so T cells in an earlier analysis.

A remark on this clone: Its antigen is unidentified.

The PCR contained 60 Vbeta and 13 Jbeta primers. Only in-frame clones appear in the TCRdb table, and some are missing; sequencing was by immunoSEQ multiplex PCR. Of over 110,000 clones listed, about four fifths are singletons. The ends were cut back, 4 bases at V and 0 bases at J, with 6 bases in the middle. Per the germline V gene, CDR1 is GTSNPN and CDR2 is SVGIG (reference sequence). The CDR3 totals 13 residues. General observations from the study: Earlier analysis yielded a pattern in which most TCR beta V segments were productive about 90% or about 30% of the time. Indistinguishability led to the exclusion of some V segments, TRBV6-2 and TRBV6-3 included.

This clonotype originated in a woman in her 40s in good health and CMV-seropositive. The J gene is TRBJ2-2, the V gene TRBV30; D is undetermined. The source material was PBMCs. CDR3 in amino acids: CAWNPANTGELFF. In DNA, the CDR3 is TGTGCCTGGAATCCCGCGAACACCGGGGAGCTGTTTTTT. Variable domain in full (rest from reference TRBV30 and TRBJ2-2): SQTIHQWPATLVQPVGSPLSLECTVEGTSNPNLYWYRQAAGRGLQLLFYSVGIGQISSEVPQNLSASRPQDRQFILSSKKLLLSDSGFYLCAWNPANTGELFFGEGSRLTVL.